Presented here are 24 T cell receptor beta chains from one specimen sequenced in a study of control samples from healthy donors and cancer patients. Method: immunoSEQ multiplex PCR; TCRdb's copy keeps in-frame clones and lacks some. The repertoire consists of over 75,000 clones, with approximately 82% occurring once and the leading ten covering approximately 2%. The sample was blood. These receptors were taken from a man between 60 and 75 years old in good health.

This clone is a singleton in its sample. The chain uses TRBV29-1 and TRBJ2-3, with 8 bases lining up with TRBD2. This CDR3 has 15 amino acids. Germline values: CDR1 SQVTM, CDR2 ANQGSEA. V gave up 2 bases and J gave up 8 bases; unmatched junction bases: 12. CDR3 DNA sequence: TGCAGCGTTGAAAGGAGCGGGGGTATGGGTTCTACGCAGTATTTT. This sequence encodes CSVERSGGMGSTQYF.

This clone was recorded only once. The chain employs TRBV5-4 and TRBJ1-2; D remains unclear. The CDR3 is made up of 16 amino acids. Trimming removed 2 bases at V and 4 bases at J, with 18 bases between. CDR1 and CDR2 (germline): SGHNT, YYREEE (reference sequence). The CDR3 DNA reads as TGTGCCAGCAGCTTAGAGGGAAGTTTACGTGGCTATGGCTACACCTTC. This translates into CASSLEGSLRGYGYTF.

Remarks on this clone: A junction end diverges from the germline sequence, so it may reflect a read error. The chain links TRBV6-5 to TRBJ2-2; 10 bases are shared with TRBD2. CDR1 is MNHEY and CDR2 is SVGAGI in the germline V gene. This CDR3 comprises 14 residues. This CDR3 is CGLAGVVGTGELFF. CDR3 sequence (DNA): TGCGGGCTAGCGGGAGTAGTGGGAACCGGGGAGCTGTTTTTT.

The CDR3 DNA is TGTGCCAGCAGTGCCCTCGGGGGACTAGCGGGTAGCACAGATACGCAGTATTTT. This sequence encodes CASSALGGLAGSTDTQYF. This chain joins TRBV25-1 and TRBJ2-3; 12 bases fit TRBD2. This CDR3 is 18 amino acids long. V shed 4 bases, J shed 0 bases, and the junction held 8 bases outside the gene matches. Germline V lookup: CDR1 MGHDK, CDR2 SYGVNS.

The J gene is TRBJ1-2, the V gene TRBV5-6; D is undetermined. The germline V gene encodes CDR1 SGHDT and CDR2 YYEEEE. V shed 1 base and J shed 2 bases, with 15 bases lying between them. The CDR3 covers 16 residues. The CDR3 spells CASSLSGSGGNYGYTF. As DNA, the CDR3 is TGTGCCAGCAGCTTGTCGGGCAGCGGAGGAAACTATGGCTACACCTTC.

The chain carries TRBV29-1 and TRBJ2-7; 9 bases align to TRBD2. CDR3 length: 13 amino acids. Trimming at V came to 5 bases and at J to 1 base, leaving 3 bases not matched to a gene. CDR1 is SQVTM, CDR2 ANQGSEA, per germline. Written as DNA, the CDR3 is TGCAGCGTTAGCGGGGGGCAGTCCTACGAGCAGTACTTC. This gives the protein CSVSGGQSYEQYF.

The chain carries TRBV9 and TRBJ1-1; D ambiguous. CDR3 length: 15 amino acids. Trimming removed 5 bases from V and 4 bases from J, with 18 bases in between. Germline V gene lookup returns CDR1 SGDLS and CDR2 YYNGEE. CDR3 nucleotide sequence: TGTGCCAGCAGTCCTTTCTCTGGTTCTAGCACTGAAGCTTTCTTT. Amino acids: CASSPFSGSSTEAFF. Full variable domain (missing parts from reference TRBV9 and TRBJ1-1): DSGVTQTPKHLITATGQRVTLRCSPRSGDLSVYWYQQSLDQGLQFLIQYYNGEERAKGNILERFSAQQFPDLHSELNLSSLELGDSALYFCASSPFSGSSTEAFFGQGTRLTVV.

The count of this clone is one. V and J are TRBV5-1 and TRBJ1-4; D is undetermined. There are 14 residues in the CDR3. V was trimmed by 4 bases and J by 8 bases, leaving 15 bases between them. Germline CDR1 SGHRS, CDR2 YFSETQ. CDR3 region: CASSLRLEREKLFF. The DNA of the CDR3 is TGCGCCAGCAGCCTCAGGTTGGAGCGAGAAAAACTGTTTTTT.

V is TRBV30 and J is TRBJ2-2; D is perhaps TRBD2 (5 bases). This CDR3 comprises 14 residues. V was trimmed by 2 bases and J by 0 bases, leaving 7 bases between them. Germline V gene sequence: CDR1 GTSNPN, CDR2 SVGIG (reference sequence). The CDR3 region is CAWSPGTNTGELFF. The CDR3 nucleotides read TGTGCCTGGAGTCCGGGGACGAACACCGGGGAGCTGTTTTTT.

This chain links TRBV5-1 with TRBJ2-3, with D unresolved. V was trimmed by 1 base and J by 2 bases, leaving 8 bases between them. This CDR3 has 14 residues. CDR1 SGHRS and CDR2 YFSETQ come from the germline V gene. CDR3: CASSLWAATDTQYF. Written as DNA, the CDR3 is TGCGCCAGCAGCTTGTGGGCTGCCACAGATACGCAGTATTTT.

In its sample, this clone was seen a few times. The chain links TRBV12-3 or TRBV12-4 to TRBJ1-5; D is perhaps TRBD1 (5 bases). The CDR3 contains 13 residues. V was shortened by 7 bases and J by 4 bases, with 11 bases between the two germline ends. Written as DNA, the CDR3 is TGTGCCAGCAAGGCAGGGAGGAATCAGCCCCAGCATTTT. Protein sequence: CASKAGRNQPQHF.

The chain joins TRBV13 to TRBJ2-5; either TRBD1 or TRBD2 may fit D (5 bases each). The germline V gene encodes CDR1 PRHDT and CDR2 FYEKMQ (reference sequence). The V gene lost 5 bases and the J gene lost 7 bases, with 23 bases spanning the gap. The CDR3 has 16 amino acids. In nucleotides, the CDR3 is TGTGCCAGCAGCCAATCTAACTTCGAGGGGCTAGGGACCCAGTACTTC. Translation: CASSQSNFEGLGTQYF.

This clone is a singleton in its sample. V gene TRBV7-2 combines with J gene TRBJ2-5; possibly TRBD1 for D (6 bases). Germline assignment: CDR1 SGHTA and CDR2 FQGNSA. Trimming pared 5 bases from V and 0 bases from J, leaving 10 bases between. CDR3 size: 14 residues. This CDR3 is CASSGRTDQETQYF. The CDR3, as DNA: TGTGCCAGCAGCGGTAGGACAGACCAAGAGACCCAGTACTTC.

V usage is TRBV6-5 and J usage is TRBJ2-7; no definite D call. The V end was cut by 7 bases, the J end by 3 bases, with 10 bases between. The germline V gene encodes CDR1 MNHEY and CDR2 SVGAGI. The CDR3 contains 12 residues. CDR3 in amino acids: CASTGSVYEQYF. Written as DNA, the CDR3 is TGTGCCAGCACCGGGTCTGTCTACGAGCAGTACTTC.

This clone was counted between two and nine times. The chain employs TRBV5-1 and TRBJ2-3, with 9 bases aligning to TRBD1. CDR1 is SGHRS, CDR2 YFSETQ, per germline. The CDR3 contains 15 residues. Trimming cost V 3 bases and J 3 bases; bases outside gene matches: 5. This CDR3 is CASSSGTGKTDTQYF. The CDR3 DNA sequence: TGCGCCAGCAGCTCGGGGACAGGGAAAACAGATACGCAGTATTTT. Together with reference TRBV5-1 and TRBJ2-3, the CDR3 gives the full variable domain: KAGVTQTPRYLIKTRGQQVTLSCSPISGHRSVSWYQQTPGQGLQFLFEYFSETQRNKGNFPGRFSGRQFSNSRSEMNVSTLELGDSALYLCASSSGTGKTDTQYFGPGTRLTVL.

The chain joins TRBV27 to TRBJ2-1; D is possibly TRBD2 (6 bases). Trimming removed 2 bases at V and 2 bases at J, with 7 bases between. CDR3 size: 14 residues. Germline loops: CDR1 MNHEY, CDR2 SMNVEV (reference sequence). CDR3 sequence (DNA): TGTGCCAGCAGTTTAACGGGAGCCTACAATGAGCAGTTCTTC. Translated: CASSLTGAYNEQFF.

The V and J genes are TRBV3-1 (or the pseudogene TRBV3-2) and TRBJ1-1; D is ambiguous. Trimming shortened V by 3 bases and J by 7 bases, and 12 bases separated the two germline ends. The CDR3 is 13 amino acids. The germline V gene encodes CDR1 LGHDT and CDR2 YNNKEL (reference sequence). CDR3: CASSQRTAGEAFF. The DNA for the CDR3 is TGTGCCAGCAGCCAGAGGACGGCGGGTGAAGCTTTCTTT.

CDR3 in amino acids: CASSLGGLSNPKGYEQYF. The CDR3 DNA reads TGCGCCAGCAGCTTGGGGGGGTTATCGAACCCGAAGGGATACGAGCAGTACTTC. This rearrangement joins TRBV5-1 to TRBJ2-7; D is perhaps TRBD1 or TRBD2 (5 bases each). Germline CDR1 and CDR2: SGHRS and YFSETQ. Between the trimmed V and J ends, which lost 0 bases and 4 bases, there was a span of 23 bases. The CDR3 covers 18 residues. Drawing the rest from reference TRBV5-1 and TRBJ2-7, the complete variable domain is KAGVTQTPRYLIKTRGQQVTLSCSPISGHRSVSWYQQTPGQGLQFLFEYFSETQRNKGNFPGRFSGRQFSNSRSEMNVSTLELGDSALYLCASSLGGLSNPKGYEQYFGPGTRLTVT.

The gene calls are TRBV6-5 and TRBJ1-4; no definite D call. Trimming shortened V by 7 bases and J by 11 bases, and 17 bases separated the two germline ends. The germline V gene has CDR1 MNHEY and CDR2 SVGAGI. This CDR3 contains 13 residues. The CDR3: CASTYDPGWKLFF. The DNA of the CDR3 is TGTGCCAGCACCTACGACCCGGGGTGGAAACTGTTTTTT.

The J gene is TRBJ2-1, the V gene TRBV27; 9 positions match TRBD2. This CDR3 has 20 amino acids. V lost 0 bases, J lost 0 bases, and 12 bases stayed unmatched. Germline V lookup: CDR1 MNHEY, CDR2 SMNVEV (reference sequence). This chain's CDR3 is CASSLSVTSGLLTSYNEQFF. Here the CDR3 DNA reads TGTGCCAGCAGTTTATCTGTCACTAGCGGGTTGCTTACCTCCTACAATGAGCAGTTCTTC.

CDR3: CASSFRNAGLAENNEQFF. The CDR3 nucleotides are TGTGCCAGCAGTTTTAGGAACGCGGGACTAGCGGAAAACAATGAGCAGTTCTTC. This sequence joins TRBV27 and TRBJ2-1; TRBD2 aligns across 11 bases. Germline lookup yields CDR1 MNHEY and CDR2 SMNVEV (reference sequence). Unmatched junction bases numbered 12, after V lost 3 bases and J lost 5 bases. The CDR3 sequence is 18 residues long.

This chain connects TRBV6-2 or TRBV6-3 to TRBJ1-2; D is ambiguous. Germline CDR1 is MNHEY and CDR2 is SVGEGT. Trimming took 0 bases from V and 4 from J, leaving 18 bases between them. This CDR3 is built from 17 residues. Here the CDR3 reads CASSYSPTMLFTYGYTF. The CDR3 DNA reads TGTGCCAGCAGTTACTCCCCGACTATGCTGTTTACCTATGGCTACACCTTC.

V usage is TRBV3-1 (or the pseudogene TRBV3-2) and J usage is TRBJ2-7; the D is unclear. V was pared by 5 bases and J by 0 bases, with 5 bases between. Germline-derived CDR1 and CDR2 are LGHDT and YNNKEL (reference sequence). The CDR3 spans 12 residues. The CDR3 protein is CASSISSYEQYF. The CDR3 DNA is TGTGCCAGCAGCATTAGCTCCTACGAGCAGTACTTC.

This clone has only a few counts. V and J are TRBV4-1 and TRBJ2-7; 8 nucleotides match TRBD1. Germline lookup yields CDR1 MGHRA and CDR2 YSYEKL. Unmatched junction bases numbered 4, after V lost 4 bases and J lost 2 bases. The CDR3 contains 14 residues. The CDR3 is CASSLGQVAYEQYF. The CDR3 region has the DNA TGCGCCAGCAGCCTGGGACAGGTGGCCTACGAGCAGTACTTC.